A selection of T cell receptor beta chains follows, all from one sample in a study of blood T cell repertoires in COVID-19. The protocol was immunoSEQ multiplex PCR, while the TCRdb copy is restricted to in-frame clones and leaves out a portion. Counted here are roughly 230,000 clones, about 86% occurring once; the ten biggest clones make up around 3.7%. Material for sequencing was PBMCs or T cells enriched from blood (not recorded which). The receptors stem from a man in his fifties or sixties who had recovered from COVID-19. Each CDR3 is given with its conserved first and last residue. A D gene is named only where the DNA matches it firmly. A clone size is listed for some rows: how often the clone was seen (once, few, many), or a class if it is expanded.

j_call d_call v_call clone_size cdr3_nt cdr3_aa
TRBJ1-5 NA TRBV6-1 NA TGTGCCAGCAGTGAAGGGGGGCCCGAGGGTAGCAATCAGCCCCAGCATTTT CASSEGGPEGSNQPQHF
TRBJ2-7 TRBD2 TRBV7-9 NA TGTGCCAGCAGCCGTCTACCGGGTAGCGGGAGACTTAGCTCCTACGAGCAGTACTTC CASSRLPGSGRLSSYEQYF
TRBJ2-5 NA TRBV10-3 NA TGTGCCATCAGTGATTGGACAGGGACTACGGGGGAGACCCAGTACTTC CAISDWTGTTGETQYF
TRBJ1-2 TRBD1 TRBV4-1 NA TGCGCCAGCAGCCAGGCGGGGACAGGGAGGGCCGGGGGCTACACCTTC CASSQAGTGRAGGYTF
TRBJ1-5 NA TRBV25-1 few TGTGCCAGCAGTGCCATTGGACATGCCGGTCAGCCCCAGCATTTT CASSAIGHAGQPQHF
TRBJ2-1 NA TRBV3-1/TRBV3-2 once TGTGCCAGCAGCCCCGCAACAGGGAGGGGGATCAATGAGCAGTTCTTC CASSPATGRGINEQFF
TRBJ2-7 NA TRBV7-9 NA TGTGCCAGCAGCCTTGGTTCACAGGCAAACAAGTACTTC CASSLGSQANKYF
TRBJ2-7 TRBD2 TRBV7-9 NA TGTGCCAGCAGTCGGACGGGAGGAAGCGAGCAGTACTTC CASSRTGGSEQYF
TRBJ2-7 TRBD1 TRBV5-8 NA TGTGCCAGCAGCAACCGGGACAGGGGTTACGAGCAGTACTTC CASSNRDRGYEQYF
TRBJ2-7 NA TRBV2 once TGTGCCAGCAGCACTTCCTACGAGCAGTACTTC CASSTSYEQYF
TRBJ1-2 NA TRBV29-1 NA TGCAGCGTTGAAGAGTCACGGGAGGGCTACACCTTC CSVEESREGYTF
TRBJ2-3 TRBD1 TRBV30 NA TGTGCCTGGAGTGTAGGGACAGGGGGAACAGATACGCAGTATTTT CAWSVGTGGTDTQYF
TRBJ1-5 NA TRBV7-2 NA TGTGCCAGCAGCTTAGCGGCAGGGGATCAGCCCCAGCATTTT CASSLAAGDQPQHF
TRBJ2-7 TRBD1 TRBV7-9 NA TGTGCCAGCAGCTCAACGACAGGGTACAGCATAGGGTACTTC CASSSTTGYSIGYF
TRBJ2-5 NA TRBV18 NA TGTGCCAGCTCACCACCCCCCCCAGGGGAGACCCAGTACTTC CASSPPPPGETQYF
TRBJ2-7 TRBD2 TRBV7-6 NA TGTGCCAGCAGCTCCATTATGGGCCTACCACTAGCGGGAGGGCCCTACGAGCAGTACTTC CASSSIMGLPLAGGPYEQYF
TRBJ1-3 NA TRBV9 NA TGTGCCAGCAGCGCCACCGCCCGGGGACACCTCTCTGGAAACACCATATATTTT CASSATARGHLSGNTIYF
TRBJ2-7 NA TRBV6-5 NA TGTGCCAGCAGTTCCTCCGGTCCCGAGCAGTACTTC CASSSSGPEQYF
TRBJ1-1 TRBD1 TRBV11-2 NA TGTGCCAGCAGCCCACAGGGGGCGCTGGCTTACTCCGAAGCTTTCTTT CASSPQGALAYSEAFF
TRBJ1-1 TRBD1 TRBV30 NA TGTGCCTGGAGTGTAGGGGGCAGTGGGACTGAAGCTTTCTTT CAWSVGGSGTEAFF
TRBJ2-1 TRBD2 TRBV4-3 NA TGCGCCAGCAGCCTGAGCGGGGGGATTTACAATGAGCAGTTCTTC CASSLSGGIYNEQFF
TRBJ2-1 TRBD2 TRBV6-5 NA TGTGCCAGCAGGGGACTAGCGGGAGGTGAGCAGTTCTTC CASRGLAGGEQFF
TRBJ2-3 NA TRBV21-1 NA TGTGCCGGGTACCGGGACTTCCGCACAGATACGCAGTATTTT CAGYRDFRTDTQYF
TRBJ2-7 TRBD2 TRBV19 once TGTGCCAGTAGTATAGATCCTGGCGGGAGCTCCTACGAGCAGTACTTC CASSIDPGGSSYEQYF
TRBJ1-5 TRBD1 TRBV2 NA TGTGCCAGCAGAGCCGGGACAGTAAATCAGCCCCAGCATTTT CASRAGTVNQPQHF
TRBJ2-3 TRBD2 TRBV5-1 NA TGCGCCAGCAGCTTGCTAGCGGGCGGGAGCACAGATACGCAGTATTTT CASSLLAGGSTDTQYF
TRBJ1-1 NA TRBV5-1 few TGCGCCAGCAGCCCTGCGGGGGTGGGGACTGAAGCTTTCTTT CASSPAGVGTEAFF
TRBJ1-1 NA TRBV19 NA TGTGCCAGTACCCCTCCGGGAGGCACTGAAGCTTTCTTT CASTPPGGTEAFF
TRBJ2-3 TRBD2 TRBV9 NA TGTGCCAGCAGCGCCTGGCCTAGCGGGAGGCCAGATACGCAGTATTTT CASSAWPSGRPDTQYF
TRBJ2-5 TRBD2 TRBV7-3 NA TGTGCCAGCAGTCAAGCGGGGGGCCAAGAGACCCAGTACTTC CASSQAGGQETQYF
TRBJ1-1 NA TRBV7-9 few TGTGCCAGCAGCTTACAGGAAAACACTGAAGCTTTCTTT CASSLQENTEAFF
TRBJ1-5 TRBD1 TRBV9 few TGTGCCAGCAGCCCCCAGGGACAGTATCAGCCCCAGCATTTT CASSPQGQYQPQHF
TRBJ1-1 TRBD1 TRBV19 few TGTGCCAGTAGTATAGGGGACAGGGCGATAGAAGCTTTCTTT CASSIGDRAIEAFF